This T cell receptor (beta chain) was sequenced for a study of T cell responses to AZD1222 COVID-19 vaccine. The table came from immunoSEQ multiplex PCR; TCRdb's copy has only in-frame clones and leaves some out. The table lists 86,000 or so clones, approximately 90% of them singletons, with roughly 2.3% in the top ten. The study, taken as a whole, reports: Of spike-specific TCRs, nearly half reportedly target regions left unmutated in variants. An increase in Spike-specific TCR breadth and depth was observed after two AZD1222 doses. Every sample of the repertoires postdated the peak T cell response.

As for this clone: The antigen remains undetermined.

V shed 6 bases and J 4 bases; nucleotides not matched to a gene: 4. This CDR3 is 13 amino acids long. Germline loops: CDR1 MDHEN, CDR2 SYDVKM. This specimen was peripheral blood, taken on day 0 of AZD1222 vaccination. This receptor was obtained from an adult in good health. The V and J genes are TRBV28 and TRBJ1-2, with 8 nucleotides matching TRBD1. The CDR3 DNA is TGTGCCAGCAGAACCGGGACAGGCTATGGCTACACCTTC. This encodes CASRTGTGYGYTF.